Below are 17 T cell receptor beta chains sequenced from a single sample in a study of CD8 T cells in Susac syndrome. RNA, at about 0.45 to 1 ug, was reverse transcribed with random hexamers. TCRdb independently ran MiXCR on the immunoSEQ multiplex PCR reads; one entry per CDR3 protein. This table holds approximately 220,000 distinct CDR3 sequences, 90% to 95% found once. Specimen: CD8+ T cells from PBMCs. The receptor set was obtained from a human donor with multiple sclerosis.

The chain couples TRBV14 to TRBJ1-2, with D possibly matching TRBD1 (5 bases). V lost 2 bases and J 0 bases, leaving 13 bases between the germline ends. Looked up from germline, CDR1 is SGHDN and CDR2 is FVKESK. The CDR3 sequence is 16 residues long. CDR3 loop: CASSQSLDRANYGYTF. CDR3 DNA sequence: TGTGCCAGCAGCCAATCCTTAGACAGAGCTAACTATGGCTACACCTTC.

The DNA for the CDR3 is TGTGCCACCTCCTCGGGACAGGGTGAATATGGCTACACCTTC. This sequence encodes CATSSGQGEYGYTF. The chain combines TRBV24-1 with TRBJ1-2; 9 bases agree with TRBD1. The V gene's germline CDR1 is KGHDR and CDR2 SFDVKD. With V trimmed by 9 bases and J by 5 bases, 9 bases remained unmatched. There are 14 residues in the CDR3.

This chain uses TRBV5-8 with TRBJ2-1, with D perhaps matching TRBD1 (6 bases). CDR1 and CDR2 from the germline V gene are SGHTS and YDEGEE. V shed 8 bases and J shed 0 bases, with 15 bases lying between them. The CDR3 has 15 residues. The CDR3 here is CASTTGRSSYNEQFF. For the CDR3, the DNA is TGTGCCAGTACAACAGGGCGTAGCTCCTACAATGAGCAGTTCTTC.

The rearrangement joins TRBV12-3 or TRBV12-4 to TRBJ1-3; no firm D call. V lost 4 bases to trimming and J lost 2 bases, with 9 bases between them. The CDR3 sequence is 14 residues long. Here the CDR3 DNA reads TGTGCCAGCAGTTCTACTGAAGCTGGAAACACCATATATTTT. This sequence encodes CASSSTEAGNTIYF.

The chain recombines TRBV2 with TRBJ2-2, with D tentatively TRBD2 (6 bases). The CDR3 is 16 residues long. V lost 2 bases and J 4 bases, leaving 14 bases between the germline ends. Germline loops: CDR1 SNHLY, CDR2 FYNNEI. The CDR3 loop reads CASSEIVGGRTGELFF. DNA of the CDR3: TGTGCCAGCAGTGAAATCGTCGGGGGACGCACCGGGGAGCTGTTTTTT.

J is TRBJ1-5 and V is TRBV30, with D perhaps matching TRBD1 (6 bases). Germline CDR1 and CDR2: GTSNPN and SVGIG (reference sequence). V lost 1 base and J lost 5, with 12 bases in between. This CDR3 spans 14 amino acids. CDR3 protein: CAWSAGAGHQPQHF. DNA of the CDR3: TGTGCCTGGAGTGCAGGGGCAGGGCATCAGCCCCAGCATTTT.

The CDR3 DNA sequence: TGCGCCAGCAGTCAGTACTCAGGGGGAAGCACTGAAGCTTTCTTT. Translated, it gives CASSQYSGGSTEAFF. This chain uses TRBV4-1 with TRBJ1-1; 7 nucleotides line up with TRBD1. The V and J ends lost 6 bases and 4 bases, in that order; junction bases with no gene match: 11. The CDR3 has 15 amino acids. Germline V gene data show CDR1 as MGHRA and CDR2 as YSYEKL.

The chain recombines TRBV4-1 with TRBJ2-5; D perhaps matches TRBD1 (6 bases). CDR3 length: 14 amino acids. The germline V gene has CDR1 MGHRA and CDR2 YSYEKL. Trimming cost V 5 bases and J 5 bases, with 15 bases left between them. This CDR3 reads CASSYRVGEETQYF. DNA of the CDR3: TGCGCCAGCAGCTACAGGGTAGGAGAGGAGACCCAGTACTTC.

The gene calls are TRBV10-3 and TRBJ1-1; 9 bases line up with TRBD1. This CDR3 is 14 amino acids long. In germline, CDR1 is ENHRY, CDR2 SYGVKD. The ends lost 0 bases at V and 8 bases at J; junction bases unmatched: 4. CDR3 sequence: CAISESGDREEAFF. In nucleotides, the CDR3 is TGTGCCATCAGTGAGTCGGGGGACAGGGAGGAAGCTTTCTTT.

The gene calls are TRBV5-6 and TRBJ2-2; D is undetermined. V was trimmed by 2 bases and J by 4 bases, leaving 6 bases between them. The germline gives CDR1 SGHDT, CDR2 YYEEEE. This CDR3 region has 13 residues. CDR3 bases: TGTGCCAGCAGCTTTTGGGTCACCGGGGAGCTGTTTTTT. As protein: CASSFWVTGELFF.

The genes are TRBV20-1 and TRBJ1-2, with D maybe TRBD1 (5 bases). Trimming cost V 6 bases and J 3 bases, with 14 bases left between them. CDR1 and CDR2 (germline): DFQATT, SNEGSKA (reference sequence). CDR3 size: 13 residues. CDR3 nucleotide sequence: TGCAGTGCCGCAGCAGGGAAAGACTATGGCTACACCTTC. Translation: CSAAAGKDYGYTF.

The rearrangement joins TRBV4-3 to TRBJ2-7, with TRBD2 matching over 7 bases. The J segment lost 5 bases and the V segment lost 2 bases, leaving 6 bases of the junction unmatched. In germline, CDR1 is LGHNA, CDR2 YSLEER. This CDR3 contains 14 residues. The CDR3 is CASSQSRELHEQYF. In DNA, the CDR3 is TGCGCCAGCAGCCAATCGCGGGAGCTCCACGAGCAGTACTTC.

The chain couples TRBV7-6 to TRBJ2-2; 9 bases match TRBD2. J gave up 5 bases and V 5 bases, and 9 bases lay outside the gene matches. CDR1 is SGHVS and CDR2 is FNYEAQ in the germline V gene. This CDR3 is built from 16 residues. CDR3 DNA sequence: TGTGCCAGCAGCCTAATATGGACTAGCGAGACCGGGGAGCTGTTTTTT. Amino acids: CASSLIWTSETGELFF.

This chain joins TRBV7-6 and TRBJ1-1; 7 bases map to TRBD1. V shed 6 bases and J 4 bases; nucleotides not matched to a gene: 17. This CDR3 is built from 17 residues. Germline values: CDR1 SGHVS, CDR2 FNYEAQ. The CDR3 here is CASRNRGPVPGGTEAFF. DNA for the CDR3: TGTGCCAGCAGGAACAGGGGACCTGTCCCCGGTGGCACTGAAGCTTTCTTT.

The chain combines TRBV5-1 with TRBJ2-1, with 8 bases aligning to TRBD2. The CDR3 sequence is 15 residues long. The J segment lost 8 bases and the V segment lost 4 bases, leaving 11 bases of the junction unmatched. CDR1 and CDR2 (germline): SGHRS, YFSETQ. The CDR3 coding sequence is TGCGCCAGCAGCCCCGGCTCGGGAGGGCCGGATGAGCAGTTCTTC. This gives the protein CASSPGSGGPDEQFF.

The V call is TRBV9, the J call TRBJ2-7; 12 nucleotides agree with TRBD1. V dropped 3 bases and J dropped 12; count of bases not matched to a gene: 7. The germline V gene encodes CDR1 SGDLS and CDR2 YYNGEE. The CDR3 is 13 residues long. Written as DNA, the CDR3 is TGTGCCAGCAGCGCCGCCGGGACAGGGGGCCCGTACTTC. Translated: CASSAAGTGGPYF.

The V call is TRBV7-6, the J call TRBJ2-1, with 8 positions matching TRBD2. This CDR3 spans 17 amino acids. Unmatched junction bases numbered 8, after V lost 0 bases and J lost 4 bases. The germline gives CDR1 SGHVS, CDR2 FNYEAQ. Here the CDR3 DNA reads TGTGCCAGCAGCTTAGCGGCGGGGGGCCCGCCTTACAATGAGCAGTTCTTC. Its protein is CASSLAAGGPPYNEQFF.